The clone carrying this T cell receptor (beta chain) was recorded at least ten times. Antigen specificity is unknown. This sample stems from a study of human T cells and chemical hapten exposure. Findings and caveats of the study: After DPC sensitization, TCRs above 1 in 1000 frequency showed no change.

The CDR3 is made up of 15 amino acids. From germline, CDR1 is LGHNA and CDR2 YSLEER. Deletions cut 0 bases from V and 2 bases from J, with 10 bases between. Methods used by the authors: Sequenced samples showed a median of approximately 100,000 TCRs each, with counts running from around 25,000 to 690,000. MiXCR was run by TCRdb on the RACE reads, yielding one entry per CDR3 protein. These V and J calls originate from TCRdb's pipeline instead of the authors' own analysis. Altogether roughly 64,000 distinct CDR3 sequences are present, around 11% being singletons, with the ten largest covering under 5%. Indicated time point: pre-sensitization, week 0. Treatment specified: therapeutic diphenylcyclopropenone sensitization with weekly scalp DPC.

The material was whole blood, obtained in connection with sensitization to the hapten diphenylcyclopropenone (DPC). V usage is TRBV4-3 and J usage is TRBJ1-2; a weak D match, TRBD1 (6 bases). This TCR derives from a woman aged 40 to 50 with alopecia areata. Some clones in this sample may be carry-over from other donors' samples. The CDR3 region has the DNA TGCGCCAGCAGCCAAGAAAGGACAGCAAACTATGGCTACACCTTC. It translates to CASSQERTANYGYTF.